What follows are 26 T cell receptor beta chains derived from one specimen sequenced in a study of cytomegalovirus exposure and HLA in healthy donors. The PCR used 60 Vbeta and 13 Jbeta primers. Here immunoSEQ multiplex PCR was the method, and the copy in TCRdb shows in-frame clones only, minus some. The sample holds under 140,000 clones, 76% seen once. Sequencing input: PBMCs. The receptors shown here come from a man aged 30-40 years in good health and CMV-seropositive.

V gene TRBV4-1 combines with J gene TRBJ1-3; 7 bases match TRBD1. Germline V gives CDR1 MGHRA, CDR2 YSYEKL. This CDR3 region has 19 residues. The V gene end was trimmed by 0 bases and the J gene end by 0 bases; junction bases not matched to a gene: 11. The chain's CDR3 is CASSQDPPGQSVSGNTIYF. The CDR3 DNA reads TGCGCCAGCAGCCAAGATCCCCCGGGACAGTCCGTCTCTGGAAACACCATATATTTT.

CDR3 loop: CASSWWGTGNYGYTF. CDR3 DNA: TGTGCCAGCAGCTGGTGGGGGACAGGGAACTATGGCTACACCTTC. The J gene is TRBJ1-2, the V gene TRBV5-4; 9 bases agree with TRBD1. This CDR3 is 15 amino acids long. With 3 bases clipped from V and 2 bases from J, the junction kept 5 bases outside the gene matches. Germline CDR1 reads SGHNT; CDR2 reads YYREEE (reference sequence).

V usage is TRBV6-6 and J usage is TRBJ2-7; 7 nucleotides align to TRBD1. The CDR3 has 13 residues. V lost 6 bases and J lost 2; bases outside the gene matches: 4. Per germline, CDR1 MNHNY and CDR2 SVGAGI (reference sequence). CDR3 nucleotide sequence: TGTGCCAGCAGCTGGGACAGTACCTACGAGCAGTACTTC. This codes for CASSWDSTYEQYF.

The CDR3 reads CASSLAAGVGSYEQYF. CDR3 DNA: TGTGCCAGCAGCTTAGCGGCGGGAGTAGGTTCCTACGAGCAGTACTTC. This chain links TRBV7-2 with TRBJ2-7; TRBD2 agrees at 7 bases. The V segment lost 0 bases and the J segment 1 base; nucleotides outside the gene matches: 6. This CDR3 contains 16 residues. From germline, CDR1 is SGHTA and CDR2 FQGNSA. Full variable domain (remainder filled in from reference TRBV7-2 and TRBJ2-7): GAGVSQSPSNKVTEKGKDVELRCDPISGHTALYWYRQSLGQGLEFLIYFQGNSAPDKSGLPSDRFSAERTGGSVSTLTIQRTQQEDSAVYLCASSLAAGVGSYEQYFGPGTRLTVT.

The table lists this clone with a few counts. The rearrangement joins TRBV6-1 to TRBJ1-1, with 8 bases fitting TRBD1. The CDR3 extends over 13 amino acids. Germline assignment: CDR1 MNHNS and CDR2 SASEGT. Trimming removed 6 bases from V and 4 bases from J; junction bases left unmatched: 4. The CDR3 region is CASRSDRGTEAFF. The CDR3 DNA reads TGTGCCAGCAGGAGCGACAGGGGCACTGAAGCTTTCTTT.

V gene TRBV6-5 combines with J gene TRBJ1-1, with 7 bases lining up with TRBD1. CDR3 length: 14 amino acids. CDR1 is MNHEY and CDR2 is SVGAGI in the germline V gene. The V and J ends lost 6 bases and 4 bases, in that order; junction bases with no gene match: 8. The CDR3 loop reads CASRPWTGSTEAFF. CDR3 DNA: TGTGCCAGCAGGCCTTGGACAGGCAGCACTGAAGCTTTCTTT.

The CDR3 bases are TGTGCCAGCAGGGGCATGTTGGCAACTAATGAAAAACTGTTTTTT. It codes for CASRGMLATNEKLFF. This chain links TRBV28 with TRBJ1-4; D is uncertain. Trimming left V 6 bases short and J 0 bases short, with 11 bases between. The CDR3 loop spans 15 amino acids. Germline assignment: CDR1 MDHEN and CDR2 SYDVKM.

The V gene is TRBV7-9, the J gene TRBJ1-1; D remains ambiguous. Germline-derived CDR1 and CDR2 are SEHNR and FQNEAQ (reference sequence). The CDR3 runs 13 residues. V lost 2 bases, J lost 3 bases, and 7 bases lay in between. This chain's CDR3 is CASSLPGDTEAFF. Written as DNA, the CDR3 is TGTGCCAGCAGCTTACCCGGGGACACTGAAGCTTTCTTT.

The chain is built from TRBV5-4 and TRBJ2-3; the D gene is possibly TRBD2 (6 bases). Looked up from germline, CDR1 is SGHNT and CDR2 is YYREEE (reference sequence). CDR3 length: 16 amino acids. Trimming stripped 5 bases from V and 2 bases from J, with 18 bases between. The CDR3 sequence is CASSKSSAGLTDTQYF. In DNA form, the CDR3 reads TGTGCCAGCAGTAAGTCTAGCGCAGGGCTCACAGATACGCAGTATTTT.

V gene TRBV2 combines with J gene TRBJ1-6; D not resolved. V was shortened by 6 bases and J by 0 bases, with 9 bases between the two germline ends. The germline gives CDR1 SNHLY, CDR2 FYNNEI. The CDR3 runs 15 residues. CDR3 bases: TGTGCCAGCAGGACGGAGAGCTCCTATAATTCACCCCTCCACTTT. It specifies CASRTESSYNSPLHF.

As for this clone: At one end the junction does not follow the germline gene, possibly because of a read error. This CDR3 is also generated by other DNA sequences in the sample. CDR3 bases: TGCGCCAGCAGTGAAAGAGTAGCCCCCTACGAGCAGTACTTC. The encoded protein is CASSERVAPYEQYF. The chain employs TRBV2 and TRBJ2-7, with no clear D. The CDR3 covers 14 residues. The germline gives CDR1 SNHLY, CDR2 FYNNEI.

This clone was seen only once. This rearrangement joins TRBV6-1 to TRBJ1-5, with TRBD1 matching 8 bases. V shed 0 bases and J 4 bases; nucleotides not matched to a gene: 2. Germline V CDR1 and CDR2: MNHNS, SASEGT. The CDR3 covers 15 residues. CDR3 region: CASSEARQGNQPQHF. The CDR3, as DNA: TGTGCCAGCAGTGAAGCCCGACAGGGGAATCAGCCCCAGCATTTT.

The V and J genes are TRBV4-2 and TRBJ2-1, with TRBD1 identical over 9 bases. The CDR3 contains 14 residues. J lost 8 bases, V lost 4 bases, and 6 bases had no gene match. Germline CDR1 is LGHNA and CDR2 is YNFKEQ. The CDR3 is CASSRGQGDDEQFF. CDR3 nucleotide sequence: TGTGCCAGCAGCCGGGGACAGGGCGACGATGAGCAGTTCTTC.

In its sample, this clone was seen once. This sequence joins TRBV4-1 and TRBJ1-5; possibly TRBD1 for D (5 bases). This CDR3 is 15 amino acids long. V was trimmed by 0 bases and J by 5 bases, leaving 11 bases between them. From germline, CDR1 is MGHRA and CDR2 YSYEKL. The DNA of the CDR3 is TGCGCCAGCAGCCAAGATAGGGGTTTTGATCAGCCCCAGCATTTT. It yields the protein CASSQDRGFDQPQHF.

Comment on this clone: The same CDR3 can be traced to other DNA sequences in this sample. V is TRBV5-1 and J is TRBJ2-2, with D unresolved. The germline CDR1 and CDR2 sequences are SGHRS and YFSETQ. V lost 2 bases to trimming and J lost 3 bases, with 8 bases between them. The CDR3 spans 14 residues. The CDR3 DNA is TGCGCCAGCAGCTTCGGAGACTACACCGGGGAGCTGTTTTTT. As protein: CASSFGDYTGELFF.

The rearrangement joins TRBV11-2 to TRBJ1-4; D ambiguous. The V end lost 4 bases, the J end lost 5 bases, and 17 bases lay between the germline ends. The germline gives CDR1 SGHAT, CDR2 FQNNGV. The CDR3 covers 16 residues. CDR3 DNA: TGTGCCAGCAGCTCCGAGGGTGGACTATCAAATGAAAAACTGTTTTTT. Amino acids: CASSSEGGLSNEKLFF.

The J gene is TRBJ2-1, the V gene TRBV2; tentative D call: TRBD2 (6 bases). Between the trimmed V and J ends, which lost 7 bases and 10 bases, there was a span of 14 bases. This CDR3 spans 12 amino acids. CDR1 is SNHLY, CDR2 FYNNEI, per germline. The CDR3 DNA is TGTGCCAGCAACGGGGGAAGCGGAGAGCAGTTCTTC. Translated: CASNGGSGEQFF. The variable domain in full, completed from reference TRBV2 and TRBJ2-1, reads EPEVTQTPSHQVTQMGQEVILRCVPISNHLYFYWYRQILGQKVEFLVSFYNNEISEKSEIFDDQFSVERPDGSNFTLKIRSTKLEDSAMYFCASNGGSGEQFFGPGTRLTVL.

This clone has only one observation. The chain uses TRBV30 and TRBJ2-5; D possibly corresponds to TRBD2 (7 bases). From germline, CDR1 is GTSNPN and CDR2 SVGIG (reference sequence). CDR3 size: 11 residues. Deletions cut 8 bases from V and 5 bases from J, with 12 bases between. The CDR3 loop is CAGGAEETQYF. For the CDR3, the DNA is TGTGCCGGGGGGGCCGAGGAGACCCAGTACTTC.

The chain recombines TRBV7-9 with TRBJ2-3; 7 nucleotides align to TRBD1. The germline gives CDR1 SEHNR, CDR2 FQNEAQ (reference sequence). The CDR3 spans 16 residues. Trimming removed 1 base from V and 1 base from J; junction bases left unmatched: 5. As DNA, the CDR3 is TGTGCCAGCAGCTTAGGGGCGCAGGGGGGCACAGATACGCAGTATTTT. Amino acid sequence: CASSLGAQGGTDTQYF.

The chain links TRBV29-1 to TRBJ2-4, with D unresolved. Germline V lookup: CDR1 SQVTM, CDR2 ANQGSEA. This CDR3 contains 15 residues. The V gene lost 5 bases and the J gene lost 0 bases, with 14 bases spanning the gap. CDR3 in amino acids: CSVRLDPLAKNIQYF. The CDR3 DNA follows: TGCAGCGTTCGACTCGATCCTCTAGCCAAAAACATTCAGTACTTC.

The V call is TRBV4-3, the J call TRBJ2-2; 9 nucleotides agree with TRBD1. With V trimmed by 0 bases and J by 7 bases, 6 bases remained unmatched. Germline lookup yields CDR1 LGHNA and CDR2 YSLEER. CDR3 length equals 16 residues. The CDR3: CASSQDETGGGGELFF. DNA of the CDR3: TGCGCCAGCAGCCAAGATGAGACAGGGGGAGGCGGGGAGCTGTTTTTT.

The V call is TRBV12-5, the J call TRBJ2-3, with 9 bases matching TRBD2. This CDR3 is 13 amino acids long. Germline V lookup: CDR1 LGHNT, CDR2 FRNRAP. Germline trimming cut 10 bases from V and 2 bases from J; bases unmatched to any gene: 4. The CDR3 DNA is TGTGCTACCAGCGGGGGGTCCACAGATACGCAGTATTTT. Translation gives CATSGGSTDTQYF.

The V gene is TRBV18, the J gene TRBJ2-7; a possible D gene is TRBD2 (6 bases). Deletions cut 3 bases from V and 6 bases from J, with 15 bases between. Germline CDR1 KGHSH, CDR2 LQKENI. This CDR3 is 14 amino acids long. CDR3 sequence reads: CASSPPGAPGEQYF. The CDR3 bases are TGTGCCAGCTCACCCCCGGGAGCCCCCGGCGAGCAGTACTTC.

The chain carries TRBV10-1 and TRBJ1-6; D is unresolved. With 7 bases removed from V and 10 bases from J, the gap between germline ends came to 14 bases. CDR1 and CDR2 from the germline V gene are WNHNN and SYGVQD (reference sequence). The CDR3 is 13 amino acids. The CDR3 coding sequence is TGCGCCAGCAACCCAACAGCGGGCTCACCCCTCCACTTT. This encodes CASNPTAGSPLHF.

The rearrangement joins TRBV7-2 to TRBJ2-3, with D tentatively TRBD2 (7 bases). V was trimmed by 5 bases and J by 2 bases, leaving 23 bases between them. This CDR3 spans 18 amino acids. Germline CDR1 and CDR2: SGHTA and FQGNSA. The CDR3 DNA is TGTGCCAGCAGCCTCCCAGCTTCCGGGGGGCTCTCCACAGATACGCAGTATTTT. As protein: CASSLPASGGLSTDTQYF.

This chain connects TRBV5-4 to TRBJ2-1; 9 bases align to TRBD2. CDR3 length: 17 amino acids. CDR1 SGHNT and CDR2 YYREEE come from the germline V gene (reference sequence). J gave up 1 base and V 2 bases, and 7 bases lay outside the gene matches. CDR3 protein: CASSFPSGGLSYNEQFF. In nucleotides, the CDR3 is TGTGCCAGCAGCTTCCCGAGCGGGGGGCTTTCCTACAATGAGCAGTTCTTC.